The rows below give T cell receptor beta chains drawn from one sample of a study of shared clonotypes between healthy human individuals. Libraries were prepared by immunoSEQ multiplex PCR; TCRdb keeps only in-frame clonotypes and omits some of them. The table shows over 2,000,000 clones, with just under 95% occurring only once. Sequencing was carried out using naive CD8+ T cells from PBMCs. These receptors all come from a man younger than 35 in good health. Some clones in this sample may be carry-over from other donors' samples. CDR3s include the opening cysteine and the closing phenylalanine or tryptophan. D genes are given only for firm matches. The size field is filled for only some rows; it gives once, few, many or a size class.

abundance	v_gene	d_gene	j_gene	CDR3nt	CDR3aa
NA	TRBV27	NA	TRBJ2-7	TGTGCCAGCAGTTTAACGCGAGGGATTTTGGGATACGAGCAGTACTTC	CASSLTRGILGYEQYF
once	TRBV27	NA	TRBJ1-1	TGTGCCAGCGCGGGGGCCTGGGGGACTGAAGCTTTCTTT	CASAGAWGTEAFF
NA	TRBV7-9	NA	TRBJ2-5	TGTGCCAGCAGCCAAATGGACACGGGGGATTCCCAGTACTTC	CASSQMDTGDSQYF
NA	TRBV19	NA	TRBJ2-1	TGTGCCAGTAGTGAGTCAGCCTACAATGAGCAGTTCTTC	CASSESAYNEQFF
NA	TRBV28	NA	TRBJ2-7	TGTGCCAGCAGTTTAGGGTGGGGGTCAGGGGCCGAGCAGTACTTC	CASSLGWGSGAEQYF
NA	TRBV6-5	NA	TRBJ1-3	TGTGCCAGCAGTTACTCAGGCGGACAGGGAAACACCATATATTTT	CASSYSGGQGNTIYF
NA	TRBV27	NA	TRBJ2-1	TGTGCCAGCAGTCTAAGGGGTCCCGCTGGCAATGAGCAGTTCTTC	CASSLRGPAGNEQFF
NA	TRBV4-3	NA	TRBJ1-5	TGCGCCAGCAGCCAAGTCTACGGAGATAGCAATCAGCCCCAGCATTTT	CASSQVYGDSNQPQHF
NA	TRBV5-8	NA	TRBJ2-7	TGTGCCAGCAGCCTAGCCGGGAAAAGGGAGTACTTC	CASSLAGKREYF
NA	TRBV6-5	NA	TRBJ2-1	TGTGCCAGCAGTTACTGGGCAGGACAGATCTCCAATGAGCAGTTCTTC	CASSYWAGQISNEQFF
once	TRBV7-9	TRBD1	TRBJ2-7	TGTGCCAGCAGGCATCACAAAGGGACAGGGCACTACGAGCAGTACTTC	CASRHHKGTGHYEQYF
NA	TRBV10-3	TRBD2	TRBJ2-1	TGTGCCATCAGTGGGACTAGCTCCTACAATGAGCAGTTCTTC	CAISGTSSYNEQFF
NA	TRBV7-9	NA	TRBJ2-7	TGTGCCAGCAGCTTAGTGGACACATCCTACGAGCAGTACTTC	CASSLVDTSYEQYF
NA	TRBV28	NA	TRBJ1-1	TGTGCCAGCAGTCTAGGGGGATCTGAAGCTTTCTTT	CASSLGGSEAFF
NA	TRBV4-3	TRBD1	TRBJ1-2	TGCGCCAGCAGCCAAGACGTTACAGGGGTCAGGGGCTACACCTTC	CASSQDVTGVRGYTF
NA	TRBV15	NA	TRBJ2-3	TGTGCCACCAGCAGAGCGGGTGGCAGCACTAGTCCCGGGGGTACGCAGTATTTT	CATSRAGGSTSPGGTQYF
NA	TRBV6-4	NA	TRBJ2-6	TGTGCCAGCAGCCCGGGACTCTTTGACCTCTCTGGGGCCAACGTCCTGACTTTC	CASSPGLFDLSGANVLTF